Presented here are 6 T cell receptor beta chains from one specimen sequenced in a study of molecular identifiers for immune sequencing clone quantification. TCRdb reprocessed the PCR reads via MiXCR and lists one record per CDR3 protein. The sample contains 63,000 or so distinct CDR3 sequences, around a sixth of which appear only once. Sequenced sample: naive CD8+ T cells from blood, with Jurkat cell RNA spiked in. Indicated subset: FACS-sorted CD8+CD4-CCR7+CD45RA+ naive T cells. These receptors were obtained from a human donor in good health. Some libraries in this study had Jurkat cell RNA spiked in.

This clonotype was seen ten or more times. The chain is built from TRBV25-1 and TRBJ1-1, with a tentative D call TRBD1 (5 bases). Trimming shortened V by 2 bases and J by 3 bases, and 10 bases separated the two germline ends. Germline V CDR1 and CDR2: MGHDK, SYGVNS. The CDR3 totals 14 residues. The CDR3 sequence: CASSEQAGYTEAFF. CDR3 DNA: TGTGCCAGCAGTGAACAAGCAGGGTACACTGAAGCTTTCTTT.

The sample holds many counts of this clonotype. The chain carries TRBV19 and TRBJ2-7; 9 nucleotides line up with TRBD1. CDR1 is LNHDA, CDR2 SQIVND, per germline (reference sequence). The CDR3 consists of 14 residues. J gave up 3 bases and V 7 bases, and 7 bases lay outside the gene matches. CDR3 protein: CASNTGTGRYEQYF. The CDR3 DNA follows: TGTGCCAGTAATACCGGGACAGGGCGCTACGAGCAGTACTTC. Looking up the rest from reference TRBV19 and TRBJ2-7 gives the full variable domain: DGGITQSPKYLFRKEGQNVTLSCEQNLNHDAMYWYRQDPGQGLRLIYYSQIVNDFQKGDIAEGYSVSREKKESFPLTVTSAQKNPTAFYLCASNTGTGRYEQYFGPGTRLTVT.

This clonotype was observed at least ten times. The chain links TRBV18 to TRBJ2-1, with TRBD2 identical over 8 bases. This CDR3 has 16 residues. The V gene's germline CDR1 is KGHSH and CDR2 LQKENI. The trim removed 0 bases at V and 4 bases at J, leaving 5 bases unmatched. The CDR3 loop reads CASSPPTAGAYNEQFF. CDR3 nucleotide sequence: TGTGCCAGCTCACCACCCACAGCGGGAGCGTACAATGAGCAGTTCTTC.

The chain combines TRBV5-4 with TRBJ2-7, with 8 bases identical to TRBD2. Trimming removed 5 bases from V and 5 bases from J; junction bases left unmatched: 3. This CDR3 has 12 residues. Germline CDR1 is SGHNT and CDR2 is YYREEE (reference sequence). CDR3 coding DNA: TGTGCCAGCAGACAAGCGGGAGACGAGCAGTACTTC. This encodes CASRQAGDEQYF.

Many counts were recorded for this clonotype. This chain connects TRBV5-1 to TRBJ2-7; TRBD2 matches 10 bases. Trimming at V came to 3 bases and at J to 2 bases, leaving 5 bases not matched to a gene. The CDR3 totals 15 residues. In germline, CDR1 is SGHRS, CDR2 YFSETQ. The CDR3 spells CASSWTSGYAYEQYF. Written as DNA, the CDR3 is TGCGCCAGCAGCTGGACTAGCGGTTATGCCTACGAGCAGTACTTC.

The V and J genes are TRBV15 and TRBJ2-7; 7 bases fit TRBD2. The CDR3 covers 16 residues. Germline V gene sequence: CDR1 LNHNV, CDR2 YYDKDF (reference sequence). Unmatched junction bases numbered 12, after V lost 6 bases and J lost 1 base. The CDR3 sequence is CATRDGMRGRSYEQYF. CDR3 bases: TGTGCCACCAGGGATGGTATGCGGGGGAGATCCTACGAGCAGTACTTC.